A selection of T cell receptor beta chains follows, all from one sample in a study of cytomegalovirus exposure and HLA in healthy donors. TCRdb's copy holds only in-frame clones and misses some; the assay was immunoSEQ multiplex PCR. Of about 130,000 clones listed, roughly 80% are singletons. Sample: PBMCs. All receptors come from a man aged 25 to 40 in good health and CMV-seropositive. Both conserved end residues are part of each CDR3. A D gene is named only where the DNA matches it firmly. Size is stated for part of the rows, as once, few or many counts, or as a class when the clone is expanded.

d_call: NA; j_call: TRBJ2-2; clone_size: NA; v_call: TRBV7-6; cdr3_aa: CATTSGGRTGELFF; cdr3_nt: TGTGCCACCACATCAGGAGGGCGAACCGGGGAGCTGTTTTTT
d_call: NA; j_call: TRBJ1-2; clone_size: once; v_call: TRBV7-2; cdr3_aa: CASSRITGGGYTF; cdr3_nt: TGTGCCAGCAGCCGCATAACCGGGGGGGGCTACACCTTC
d_call: TRBD1; j_call: TRBJ1-2; clone_size: NA; v_call: TRBV19; cdr3_aa: CASSATGTGLYGYTF; cdr3_nt: TGTGCCAGTAGTGCTACCGGGACAGGGCTCTATGGCTACACCTTC
d_call: TRBD2; j_call: TRBJ2-1; clone_size: NA; v_call: TRBV7-6; cdr3_aa: CASSTTSGVYNEQFF; cdr3_nt: TGTGCCAGCAGCACAACTAGCGGGGTTTACAATGAGCAGTTCTTC
d_call: TRBD1; j_call: TRBJ1-5; clone_size: NA; v_call: TRBV27; cdr3_aa: CASSPGQGLSSNQPQHF; cdr3_nt: TGTGCCAGCAGTCCGGGACAGGGGTTAAGTAGCAATCAGCCCCAGCATTTT
d_call: TRBD1; j_call: TRBJ1-6; clone_size: NA; v_call: TRBV27; cdr3_aa: CASSIPRGNSPLHF; cdr3_nt: TGTGCCAGCAGTATTCCCAGGGGGAATTCACCCCTCCACTTT
d_call: NA; j_call: TRBJ1-1; clone_size: NA; v_call: TRBV29-1; cdr3_aa: CSAGRSPAGMNTEAFF; cdr3_nt: TGCAGCGCGGGAAGGTCCCCGGCAGGCATGAACACTGAAGCTTTCTTT
d_call: NA; j_call: TRBJ2-7; clone_size: NA; v_call: TRBV4-1; cdr3_aa: CASSQDWQAYEQYF; cdr3_nt: TGCGCCAGCAGCCAAGATTGGCAGGCCTACGAGCAGTACTTC
d_call: TRBD1; j_call: TRBJ2-1; clone_size: NA; v_call: TRBV25-1; cdr3_aa: CASSDNTGTGSYNEQFF; cdr3_nt: TGTGCCAGCAGTGACAATACCGGGACAGGGTCCTACAATGAGCAGTTCTTC
d_call: NA; j_call: TRBJ1-6; clone_size: NA; v_call: TRBV5-1; cdr3_aa: CASSLGGRVDSPLHF; cdr3_nt: TGCGCCAGCAGCTTGGGGGGCAGGGTTGATTCACCCCTCCACTTT
d_call: NA; j_call: TRBJ2-1; clone_size: NA; v_call: TRBV9; cdr3_aa: CASSVVSYNEQFF; cdr3_nt: TGTGCCAGCAGCGTGGTGAGTTACAATGAGCAGTTCTTC
d_call: NA; j_call: TRBJ2-3; clone_size: few; v_call: TRBV28; cdr3_aa: CASSTARTSPDTQYF; cdr3_nt: TGTGCCAGCAGTACCGCCCGCACTAGTCCAGATACGCAGTATTTT
d_call: NA; j_call: TRBJ1-2; clone_size: few; v_call: TRBV10-1; cdr3_aa: CASSVNRNYGYTF; cdr3_nt: TGCGCCAGCAGTGTCAACAGAAACTATGGCTACACCTTC
d_call: NA; j_call: TRBJ1-4; clone_size: few; v_call: TRBV11-2; cdr3_aa: CASSLLATNEKLFF; cdr3_nt: TGTGCCAGCAGCTTACTAGCAACTAATGAAAAACTGTTTTTT
d_call: TRBD2; j_call: TRBJ2-7; clone_size: NA; v_call: TRBV4-1; cdr3_aa: CASSLAGGYISYEQYF; cdr3_nt: TGCGCCAGCAGCTTAGCGGGGGGGTATATTTCCTACGAGCAGTACTTC
d_call: TRBD1; j_call: TRBJ1-2; clone_size: NA; v_call: TRBV14; cdr3_aa: CASSQEWGQHLYGYTF; cdr3_nt: TGTGCCAGCAGCCAAGAATGGGGACAGCACCTCTATGGCTACACCTTC
d_call: TRBD2; j_call: TRBJ2-5; clone_size: NA; v_call: TRBV28; cdr3_aa: CASSSLAGGVETQYF; cdr3_nt: TGTGCCAGCAGTTCTTTAGCGGGGGGGGTGGAGACCCAGTACTTC
d_call: NA; j_call: TRBJ2-2; clone_size: NA; v_call: TRBV9; cdr3_aa: CASSVAEGRGRAGELFF; cdr3_nt: TGTGCCAGCAGCGTAGCTGAAGGGCGGGGGCGGGCCGGGGAGCTGTTTTTT
d_call: NA; j_call: TRBJ2-7; clone_size: NA; v_call: TRBV10-1; cdr3_aa: CASQEPGDEQYF; cdr3_nt: TGCGCCAGCCAAGAACCGGGGGACGAGCAGTACTTC
d_call: TRBD1; j_call: TRBJ1-1; clone_size: NA; v_call: TRBV6-5; cdr3_aa: CASRRQGMTTEAFF; cdr3_nt: TGTGCCAGCAGACGACAGGGAATGACCACTGAAGCTTTCTTT
d_call: TRBD2; j_call: TRBJ2-7; clone_size: NA; v_call: TRBV13; cdr3_aa: CASSLGRRGGREQYF; cdr3_nt: TGTGCCAGCAGCTTAGGGAGGCGGGGGGGCCGCGAGCAGTACTTC
d_call: NA; j_call: TRBJ1-2; clone_size: NA; v_call: TRBV4-1; cdr3_aa: CASSQEGAGYVGYTF; cdr3_nt: TGCGCCAGCAGCCAAGAGGGTGCAGGGTACGTGGGCTACACCTTC
d_call: TRBD2; j_call: TRBJ2-1; clone_size: once; v_call: TRBV27; cdr3_aa: CASTRGGHSYNEQFF; cdr3_nt: TGTGCCAGCACCCGCGGGGGGCACTCCTACAATGAGCAGTTCTTC
d_call: NA; j_call: TRBJ1-2; clone_size: NA; v_call: TRBV2; cdr3_aa: CASSAARSYGYTF; cdr3_nt: TGTGCCAGCAGCGCCGCGCGGAGCTATGGCTACACCTTC
d_call: TRBD1; j_call: TRBJ2-5; clone_size: NA; v_call: TRBV6-6; cdr3_aa: CASSGIRGLKETQYF; cdr3_nt: TGTGCCAGCAGTGGCATCAGGGGGCTTAAAGAGACCCAGTACTTC
d_call: NA; j_call: TRBJ1-5; clone_size: NA; v_call: TRBV5-3; cdr3_aa: CARSLWARVNQPQHF; cdr3_nt: TGTGCCAGAAGCTTGTGGGCCAGGGTCAATCAGCCCCAGCATTTT
d_call: NA; j_call: TRBJ2-7; clone_size: NA; v_call: TRBV7-2; cdr3_aa: CASSLQQGREQYF; cdr3_nt: TGTGCCAGCAGCTTACAACAGGGTAGAGAGCAGTACTTC
d_call: NA; j_call: TRBJ1-4; clone_size: NA; v_call: TRBV10-3; cdr3_aa: CAISEGEGATNEKLFF; cdr3_nt: TGTGCCATCAGTGAAGGGGAAGGAGCAACTAATGAAAAACTGTTTTTT
d_call: TRBD1; j_call: TRBJ1-2; clone_size: few; v_call: TRBV7-9; cdr3_aa: CASRPFRTRSGGYGYTF; cdr3_nt: TGTGCCAGCAGACCATTCAGGACAAGGTCAGGGGGTTATGGCTACACCTTC
d_call: NA; j_call: TRBJ1-5; clone_size: NA; v_call: TRBV30; cdr3_aa: CAWRDSQGAGQPQHF; cdr3_nt: TGTGCCTGGAGGGACTCCCAGGGAGCGGGACAGCCCCAGCATTTT
d_call: NA; j_call: TRBJ2-7; clone_size: NA; v_call: TRBV2; cdr3_aa: CASSENSPEQYF; cdr3_nt: TGTGCCAGCAGTGAAAATAGCCCCGAGCAGTACTTC
d_call: TRBD2; j_call: TRBJ2-4; clone_size: NA; v_call: TRBV2; cdr3_aa: CASRERGALSHIQYF; cdr3_nt: TGTGCCAGCAGAGAGCGGGGGGCCCTATCGCACATTCAGTACTTC
d_call: NA; j_call: TRBJ2-2; clone_size: NA; v_call: TRBV12-5; cdr3_aa: CASGLNNVGGRTGELFF; cdr3_nt: TGTGCTAGTGGTTTGAATAACGTGGGGGGGCGCACCGGGGAGCTGTTTTTT
d_call: NA; j_call: TRBJ1-1; clone_size: NA; v_call: TRBV7-9; cdr3_aa: CASSSQGLGNTEAFF; cdr3_nt: TGTGCCAGCAGCTCCCAGGGGCTGGGAAACACTGAAGCTTTCTTT
d_call: TRBD2; j_call: TRBJ2-5; clone_size: NA; v_call: TRBV9; cdr3_aa: CASSVASGGPGETQYF; cdr3_nt: TGTGCCAGCAGCGTCGCATCGGGGGGGCCCGGGGAGACCCAGTACTTC
d_call: TRBD1; j_call: TRBJ2-1; clone_size: NA; v_call: TRBV5-1; cdr3_aa: CASSWDRASYNEQFF; cdr3_nt: TGCGCCAGCAGCTGGGACAGGGCCTCCTACAATGAGCAGTTCTTC
d_call: TRBD1; j_call: TRBJ2-5; clone_size: few; v_call: TRBV25-1; cdr3_aa: CASTAGTGGRETQYF; cdr3_nt: TGTGCCAGCACCGCCGGGACAGGGGGCCGAGAGACCCAGTACTTC